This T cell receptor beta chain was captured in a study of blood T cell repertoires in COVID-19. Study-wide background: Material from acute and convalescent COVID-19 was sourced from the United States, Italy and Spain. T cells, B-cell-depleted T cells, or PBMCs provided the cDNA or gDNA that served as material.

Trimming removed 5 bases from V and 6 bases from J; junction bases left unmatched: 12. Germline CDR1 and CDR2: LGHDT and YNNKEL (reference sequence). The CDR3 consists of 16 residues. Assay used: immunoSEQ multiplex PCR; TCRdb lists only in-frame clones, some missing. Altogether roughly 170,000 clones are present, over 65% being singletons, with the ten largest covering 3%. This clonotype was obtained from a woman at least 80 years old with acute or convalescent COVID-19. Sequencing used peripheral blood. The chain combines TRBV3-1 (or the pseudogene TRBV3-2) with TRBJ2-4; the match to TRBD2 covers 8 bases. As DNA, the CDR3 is TGTGCCAGCAGCTCGCCAGGTAGGCTAGCGGGAAACATTCAGTACTTC. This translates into CASSSPGRLAGNIQYF.